Reported below is one TCR beta chain. Germline V gene data show CDR1 as MGHDK and CDR2 as SYGVNS. The CDR3 covers 12 residues. Trimming stripped 7 bases from V and 0 bases from J, with 4 bases between. This sample is part of a study of long-term antiretroviral therapy in people with HIV. The immunoSEQ assay was v3.0, run at survey level. Libraries were prepared by immunoSEQ multiplex PCR; TCRdb keeps only in-frame clonotypes and omits some of them. The table shows about 21,000 clones, with around 79% occurring only once. Cryopreserved PBMC numbered about 0.9-11 million per sample before DNA extraction.

The chain employs TRBV25-1 and TRBJ1-3; D is undetermined. The clonotype was recovered from a woman aged 40 to 49 with HIV. This specimen was unsorted PBMCs, taken 4.1 years after starting antiretroviral therapy. This chain's CDR3 is CASISSGNTIYF. The CDR3, as DNA: TGTGCCAGCATAAGCTCTGGAAACACCATATATTTT.